The text below deals with one T cell receptor (beta chain). Its antigen is still unknown. This sample is part of a study of identical twins. Whole-study findings and limits: Fewer insertions characterized abundant cord blood beta clonotypes, whereas memory repertoires showed none. Out-of-frame alpha sequences shared between twins exhibited an excess of low generation probability. Invariant T cells like MAIT and iNKT could partly confound the zero-insertion analyses.

A universal primer site was created by template switching, with the cDNA bearing unique molecular identifiers. TCRdb re-called the 5' RACE reads with MiXCR, one entry per CDR3 protein. The data show around 1.7 million distinct CDR3 sequences, 32% seen once. Germline CDR1 SGHRS, CDR2 YFSETQ. CDR3 length: 13 residues. Trimming pared 5 bases from V and 0 bases from J, leaving 6 bases between. The receptor's source is a newborn girl in good health. Sequencing input: cord blood. The chain combines TRBV5-1 with TRBJ1-3, with D unclear. The CDR3 is CASSPFSGNTIYF. The CDR3 DNA sequence: TGCGCCAGCAGTCCCTTCTCTGGAAACACCATATATTTT. The full variable domain, its missing parts supplied by reference TRBV5-1 and TRBJ1-3, is KAGVTQTPRYLIKTRGQQVTLSCSPISGHRSVSWYQQTPGQGLQFLFEYFSETQRNKGNFPGRFSGRQFSNSRSEMNVSTLELGDSALYLCASSPFSGNTIYFGEGSWLTVV.